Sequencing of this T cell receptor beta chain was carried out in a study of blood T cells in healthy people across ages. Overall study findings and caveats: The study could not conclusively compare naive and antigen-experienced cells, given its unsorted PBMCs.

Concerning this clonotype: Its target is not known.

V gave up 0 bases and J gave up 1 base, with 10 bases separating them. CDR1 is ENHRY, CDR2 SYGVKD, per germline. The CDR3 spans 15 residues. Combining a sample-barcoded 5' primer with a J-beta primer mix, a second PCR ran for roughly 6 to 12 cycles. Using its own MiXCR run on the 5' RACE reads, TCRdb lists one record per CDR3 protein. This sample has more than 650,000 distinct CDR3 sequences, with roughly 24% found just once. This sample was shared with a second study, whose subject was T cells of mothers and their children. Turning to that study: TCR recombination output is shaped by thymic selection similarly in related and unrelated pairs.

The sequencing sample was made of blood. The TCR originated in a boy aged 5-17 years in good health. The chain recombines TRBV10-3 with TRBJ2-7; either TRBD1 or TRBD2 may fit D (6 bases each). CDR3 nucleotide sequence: TGTGCCATCAGTGAGTCGGGGGGCAAATCCTACGAGCAGTACTTC. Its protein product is CAISESGGKSYEQYF.